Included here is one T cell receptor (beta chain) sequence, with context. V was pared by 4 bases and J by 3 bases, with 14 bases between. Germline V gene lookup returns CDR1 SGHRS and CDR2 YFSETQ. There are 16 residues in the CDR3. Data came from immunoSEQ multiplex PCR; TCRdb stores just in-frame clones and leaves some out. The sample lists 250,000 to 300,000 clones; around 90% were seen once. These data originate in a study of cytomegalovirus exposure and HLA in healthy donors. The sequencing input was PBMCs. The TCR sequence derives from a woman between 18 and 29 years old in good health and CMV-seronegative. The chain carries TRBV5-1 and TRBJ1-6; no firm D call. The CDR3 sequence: CASSLGDSHYNSPLHF. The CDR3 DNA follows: TGCGCCAGCAGCCTGGGAGATTCCCACTATAATTCACCCCTCCACTTT.